A selection of T cell receptor beta chains follows, all from one sample in a study of identical twins. TCRdb re-derived calls from the 5' RACE reads in MiXCR, one entry per CDR3 protein. Seen here are under 350,000 distinct CDR3 sequences, 7.5% to 9.5% observed once, and the top ten hold 7% to 8.5%. In addition, the sample was reused for a study of yellow fever vaccine responses in identical twins.

Specimen: CD8+ T cells sorted from blood. These receptors were taken from a young woman in good health. CDR3s include the opening cysteine and the closing phenylalanine or tryptophan. D genes are given only for firm matches. Expanded clones get a size class; other rows say once, few or many, or leave the size out.

>-|TRBJ1-1|-|15|TRBV7-3
TGTGCCAGCAGCTTAACTGGCGGGAGTAACACTGAAGCTTTCTTT
CASSLTGGSNTEAFF
>-|TRBJ1-6|many|11|TRBV7-9
TGTGCCAGCGGACCAAATTCACCCCTCCACTTT
CASGPNSPLHF
>-|TRBJ2-7|few|13|TRBV6-2/TRBV6-3
TGTGCCAGTAAACCAGGGCTAACCTACGAGCAGTACTTC
CASKPGLTYEQYF
>-|TRBJ2-7|many|14|TRBV4-1
TGCGCCAGCAGCCAAGGTCCCCTAGCGAGCAACAGGGACTTC
CASSQGPLASNRDF
>-|TRBJ1-1|-|15|TRBV7-9
TGTGCCAGCAGCTTAATCGGACCGTCTGACACTGAAGCTTTCTTT
CASSLIGPSDTEAFF
>-|TRBJ2-7|few|16|TRBV5-1
TGCGCCAGCAGCCCGGACAGGACTACCTCTCCGGGAGAGCAGTACTTC
CASSPDRTTSPGEQYF
>-|TRBJ1-1|few|15|TRBV13
TGTGCCAGCAGCTTAGGGCCGCTTTTGGACACTGAAGCTTTCTTT
CASSLGPLLDTEAFF
>TRBD2|TRBJ2-1|few|16|TRBV20-1
TGCAGTCTTACTAGCGGGGGAACGAAGGGATCGAATGAGCAGTTCTTC
CSLTSGGTKGSNEQFF
>-|TRBJ2-7|many|13|TRBV27
TGTGCCAGCAGTTTCCGGGGGCCCTCCGAGCAGTACTTC
CASSFRGPSEQYF
>-|TRBJ2-7|many|13|TRBV4-3
TGCGCCAGCAGCTCGGACACTTCCTACGAGCAGTACTTC
CASSSDTSYEQYF
>-|TRBJ2-7|-|14|TRBV20-1
TGCAGTGCTAGAGTCACGGGAGTCTCCTACGAGCAGTACTTC
CSARVTGVSYEQYF
>-|TRBJ2-3|many|14|TRBV12-3/TRBV12-4
TGTGCCAGCAGCCCCGAAGGATTGGAGAATACGCAGTATTTT
CASSPEGLENTQYF
>TRBD2|TRBJ2-5|many|16|TRBV11-2
TGTGCCAGCAGCTTAGAACTAGCGGGGGTAGCGGAGACCCAGTACTTC
CASSLELAGVAETQYF
>-|TRBJ2-7|few|13|TRBV11-2
TGTGCCAGCAGCTTCGACCTCTCTACCGAGCAGTACTTC
CASSFDLSTEQYF
>TRBD2|TRBJ2-5|few|16|TRBV6-2/TRBV6-3
TGTGCCAGCAGTTACTCGTTGCGGGAGGGCCTAGAGACCCAGTACTTC
CASSYSLREGLETQYF
>TRBD1|TRBJ2-7|-|16|TRBV27
TGTGCCAGCGGACCCAGGGGGCCTAGACCCCGTTACGAGCAGTACTTC
CASGPRGPRPRYEQYF
>-|TRBJ2-7|-|14|TRBV3-1
TGTGCCAGCAGCCAAGACCCGAGCTCCTACGAGCAGTACTTC
CASSQDPSSYEQYF
>-|TRBJ2-5|few|15|TRBV20-1
TGCAGTGCTAGAGACCTAGTCGGGCAGCAAGAGACCCAGTACTTC
CSARDLVGQQETQYF
>TRBD1|TRBJ2-2|many|17|TRBV4-3
TGCGCCAGCAGCCAAGAGAGCAGGGGGCGCTTCACCGGGGAGCTGTTTTTT
CASSQESRGRFTGELFF
>-|TRBJ2-5|few|14|TRBV6-2/TRBV6-3
TGTGCCAGCAGTTACACCCCCGCCCGGGAGACCCAGTACTTC
CASSYTPARETQYF
>-|TRBJ2-7|many|12|TRBV7-2
TGTGCCAGCAGCTTATTCCGGGGCGAGCAGTACTTC
CASSLFRGEQYF
>TRBD2|TRBJ2-1|-|19|TRBV4-2
TGTGCCAGCAGCCAAGGGAGCGGGGGACCGGGACCCCTATACAATGAGCAGTTCTTC
CASSQGSGGPGPLYNEQFF
>-|TRBJ2-5|-|12|TRBV5-6
TGTGCCAGCAGCTGGGGGCGCGAGACCCAGTACTTC
CASSWGRETQYF
>-|TRBJ1-2|-|13|TRBV27
TGTGCCAGCAGCAGACAGATGAACTATGGCTACACCTTC
CASSRQMNYGYTF
>TRBD2|TRBJ2-3|-|17|TRBV7-8
TGTGCCAGCAGCTTATTCAGGGCTAGCGGGGGGACAGATACGCAGTATTTT
CASSLFRASGGTDTQYF
>TRBD1|TRBJ1-1|few|16|TRBV7-9
TGTGCCAGCAGCCCATTCGGACAGGGTTTAAAAACTGAAGCTTTCTTT
CASSPFGQGLKTEAFF
>TRBD1|TRBJ2-1|few|14|TRBV6-1
TGTGCCAGCAGCGCCGGGACAGGGGTGAATGAGCAGTTCTTC
CASSAGTGVNEQFF
>-|TRBJ2-2|many|12|TRBV20-1
TGCAGTGCTAGAGGGGCAGCCGGGGAGCTGTTTTTT
CSARGAAGELFF
>-|TRBJ1-6|few|15|TRBV5-6
TGTGCCAGCAGCTTGGGAGGGGCGCGGGATTCACCCCTCCACTTT
CASSLGGARDSPLHF
>TRBD1|TRBJ2-1|many|16|TRBV29-1
TGCAGCGTTGACCAAACCCAGGGGGCTGGTAGCAATGAGCAGTTCTTC
CSVDQTQGAGSNEQFF
>-|TRBJ2-4|-|16|TRBV7-3
TGTGCCAGCAGCGGCCAGGGGACCATAGCCAAAAACATTCAGTACTTC
CASSGQGTIAKNIQYF
>-|TRBJ2-3|-|14|TRBV6-2/TRBV6-3
TGTGCCAGCAGTTATGTCGACTTAACAGATACGCAGTATTTT
CASSYVDLTDTQYF
>-|TRBJ2-2|many|13|TRBV5-6
TGTGCCAGCAGTTACGCGTACACCGGGGAGCTGTTTTTT
CASSYAYTGELFF
>-|TRBJ2-5|few|14|TRBV12-3/TRBV12-4
TGTGCCAGCAGTTATAGCGTCGGGATTGAGACCCAGTACTTC
CASSYSVGIETQYF
>TRBD2|TRBJ2-7|-|18|TRBV6-2/TRBV6-3
TGTGCCAGCAGTTCCCCAGGACTAGCGGGAGCGACCGACTACGAGCAGTACTTC
CASSSPGLAGATDYEQYF
>-|TRBJ2-7|few|13|TRBV7-8
TGTGCCAGCAGCGAGGACGCCACCTACGAGCAGTACTTC
CASSEDATYEQYF
>TRBD2|TRBJ2-3|-|15|TRBV29-1
TGCAGCGTCGCCGGGACTAGCGGGAGTTTGGATACGCAGTATTTT
CSVAGTSGSLDTQYF
>-|TRBJ2-5|many|12|TRBV7-8
TGTGCCAGCAGCTCCTACCAAGAGACCCAGTACTTC
CASSSYQETQYF